Presented here are 30 T cell receptor beta chains from one specimen sequenced in a study of cytomegalovirus exposure and HLA in healthy donors. Primers included in the PCR were 60 Vbeta and 13 Jbeta primers. The protocol was immunoSEQ multiplex PCR, while the TCRdb copy is restricted to in-frame clones and leaves out a portion. The sample includes 100,000 to 150,000 clones, 15% to 20% seen only once; the top ten take approximately 2.6%. The specimen was PBMCs. Source of these receptors: a female donor in good health and CMV-seropositive.

The chain combines TRBV5-4 with TRBJ1-2, with TRBD1 identical over 8 bases. Germline V gene data show CDR1 as SGHNT and CDR2 as YYREEE (reference sequence). The CDR3 loop spans 15 amino acids. V shed 1 base and J 2 bases; nucleotides not matched to a gene: 4. The CDR3 is CASSLMTGDNYGYTF. Written as DNA, the CDR3 is TGTGCCAGCAGCTTGATGACAGGGGACAACTATGGCTACACCTTC.

There are a few counts of this clone. The rearrangement joins TRBV30 to TRBJ2-5; D is perhaps TRBD2 (5 bases). The CDR3 runs 13 residues. Trimming stripped 3 bases from V and 5 bases from J, with 13 bases between. Germline values: CDR1 GTSNPN, CDR2 SVGIG (reference sequence). The CDR3 bases are TGTGCCTGGAGCCGGGGTCCTCTGGAGACCCAGTACTTC. Translated: CAWSRGPLETQYF.

The rearrangement links TRBV28 to TRBJ1-5; 8 nucleotides align to TRBD1. Losses at the gene ends were 6 bases for V and 0 bases for J; bases not matched to a gene: 7. This CDR3 spans 16 amino acids. Per germline, CDR1 MDHEN and CDR2 SYDVKM. The CDR3 region is CASSAGTGRSNQPQHF. CDR3 nucleotides: TGTGCCAGCAGCGCCGGGACAGGTCGTAGCAATCAGCCCCAGCATTTT.

This clone was counted a few times. The chain has TRBV4-1 and TRBJ1-5; D unclear. The CDR3 totals 16 residues. Germline CDR1 is MGHRA and CDR2 is YSYEKL. With 1 base removed from V and 0 bases from J, the gap between germline ends came to 10 bases. The CDR3 nucleotides are TGCGCCAGCAGCCAAGCCCCGTCTTATAGCAATCAGCCCCAGCATTTT. This encodes CASSQAPSYSNQPQHF.

The chain couples TRBV5-1 to TRBJ2-3; D uncertain. The CDR3 contains 14 residues. Deletions cut 0 bases from V and 2 bases from J, with 7 bases between. Germline V gene data show CDR1 as SGHRS and CDR2 as YFSETQ. The CDR3 coding sequence is TGCGCCAGCAGCTTGGTCCCCCACACAGATACGCAGTATTTT. Translating gives CASSLVPHTDTQYF.

This clone was seen a few times. The rearrangement joins TRBV19 to TRBJ2-7; D gene uncertain. CDR3 length equals 13 residues. Germline CDR1 is LNHDA and CDR2 is SQIVND (reference sequence). V was shortened by 3 bases and J by 4 bases, with 10 bases between the two germline ends. This CDR3 reads CASSMRERYEQYF. As DNA, the CDR3 is TGTGCCAGTAGTATGAGAGAAAGATACGAGCAGTACTTC.

The chain employs TRBV10-3 and TRBJ2-3; 10 bases map to TRBD1. Looked up from germline, CDR1 is ENHRY and CDR2 is SYGVKD. J lost 6 bases, V lost 11 bases, and 11 bases had no gene match. This CDR3 has 14 amino acids. This CDR3 reads CASHRDRGYDTQYF. The CDR3 bases are TGTGCCTCGCACCGGGACAGGGGTTATGATACGCAGTATTTT.

The CDR3 nucleotides read TGTGCCAGAAGCTTACGACAGGGGGGTTGCACAGATACGCAGTATTTT. It is translated as CARSLRQGGCTDTQYF. The chain uses TRBV5-3 and TRBJ2-3; 9 nucleotides line up with TRBD1. TRBV5-3 qualifies as an ORF whose function is uncertain. V lost 2 bases and J lost 1; bases outside the gene matches: 5. This CDR3 has 16 residues.

The chain joins TRBV28 to TRBJ1-6; 9 bases agree with TRBD1. The CDR3 sequence is 16 residues long. V shed 4 bases, J shed 9 bases, and the junction held 10 bases outside the gene matches. CDR1 is MDHEN, CDR2 SYDVKM, per germline. The CDR3 nucleotides read TGTGCCAGCAGTTCGATACAGGGGGCAGGAAGTTCACCCCTCCACTTT. Translated: CASSSIQGAGSSPLHF. Based on the CDR3 plus reference TRBV28 and TRBJ1-6, the full variable domain is DVKVTQSSRYLVKRTGEKVFLECVQDMDHENMFWYRQDPGLGLRLIYFSYDVKMKEKGDIPEGYSVSREKKERFSLILESASTNQTSMYLCASSSIQGAGSSPLHFGNGTRLTVT.

The rearrangement links TRBV30 to TRBJ1-3, with 10 bases fitting TRBD1. This CDR3 spans 16 amino acids. Germline V gene sequence: CDR1 GTSNPN, CDR2 SVGIG (reference sequence). Trimming removed 5 bases from V and 2 bases from J; junction bases left unmatched: 9. CDR3 DNA sequence: TGTGCCTGGGGGACAGGGGAAAGTATGACTGGAAACACCATATATTTT. Residues: CAWGTGESMTGNTIYF.

This clone was seen more than once but under ten times. V is TRBV18 and J is TRBJ1-2; a possible D gene is TRBD1 (5 bases). The germline gives CDR1 KGHSH, CDR2 LQKENI. There are 17 residues in the CDR3. Trimming shortened V by 6 bases and J by 7 bases, and 27 bases separated the two germline ends. The CDR3: CASSTEEPFWGDGGYTF. The CDR3 DNA is TGTGCCAGCTCGACGGAGGAGCCCTTCTGGGGGGATGGTGGCTACACCTTC.

As concerns this clone: At one end the junction does not follow the germline gene, possibly because of a read error. The V call is TRBV2, the J call TRBJ2-7; 7 nucleotides agree with TRBD1. Germline lookup yields CDR1 SNHLY and CDR2 FYNNEI. The length of the CDR3 is 14 residues. CDR3 region: CASRHEGQSYEEYF. Here the CDR3 DNA reads TGTGCCAGCCGCCACGAGGGACAGTCCTACGAGGAGTACTTC.

This sequence joins TRBV29-1 and TRBJ1-5, with D possibly matching TRBD1 (5 bases). V lost 7 bases and J 4 bases, leaving 11 bases between the germline ends. The CDR3 length is 12 residues. Per the germline V gene, CDR1 is SQVTM and CDR2 is ANQGSEA. As DNA, the CDR3 is TGCAGCGGGGGGGACCCGAATCAGCCCCAGCATTTT. Amino acids: CSGGDPNQPQHF.

This clone was seen only a few times. The chain uses TRBV28 and TRBJ1-5, with 11 bases lining up with TRBD1. CDR1 and CDR2 from the germline V gene are MDHEN and SYDVKM. There are 15 residues in the CDR3. V shed 5 bases, J shed 7 bases, and the junction held 7 bases outside the gene matches. The CDR3 protein is CASSPIGTGGQPQHF. The CDR3 DNA sequence: TGTGCCAGCAGTCCGATCGGGACAGGGGGACAGCCCCAGCATTTT.

This clone was counted a few times. The rearrangement joins TRBV19 to TRBJ1-5; perhaps TRBD1 as D (5 bases). The CDR3 extends over 14 amino acids. The V end lost 9 bases, the J end lost 2 bases, and 14 bases lay between the germline ends. Germline V gene data show CDR1 as LNHDA and CDR2 as SQIVND (reference sequence). CDR3 bases: TGTGCCAGCACCTGGGTAGGGGGCAATCAGCCCCAGCATTTT. It encodes CASTWVGGNQPQHF.

The chain is built from TRBV6-1 and TRBJ2-3; 9 bases are a match to TRBD2. Per the germline V gene, CDR1 is MNHNS and CDR2 is SASEGT. The CDR3 consists of 14 residues. V dropped 5 bases and J dropped 4; count of bases not matched to a gene: 4. CDR3 nucleotide sequence: TGTGCCAGCAGTCTAGCGGGATGGGCAGATACGCAGTATTTT. It codes for CASSLAGWADTQYF.

The chain has TRBV18 and TRBJ1-4; TRBD1 might be the D (6 bases). The CDR3 has 16 residues. Germline CDR1 KGHSH, CDR2 LQKENI. Trimming left V 5 bases short and J 6 bases short, with 19 bases between. This chain's CDR3 is CASSVLQGNLDEKLFF. CDR3 sequence (DNA): TGTGCCAGCTCAGTCTTACAGGGAAACCTTGATGAAAAACTGTTTTTT.

J is TRBJ2-1 and V is TRBV4-3, with TRBD2 identical over 10 bases. The CDR3 covers 14 residues. J lost 5 bases, V lost 6 bases, and 4 bases had no gene match. Per germline, CDR1 LGHNA and CDR2 YSLEER. DNA for the CDR3: TGCGCCAGCAGTCTAGCGGGAGTCCACAATGAGCAGTTCTTC. Translation: CASSLAGVHNEQFF.

V usage is TRBV15 and J usage is TRBJ2-7; 8 bases are a match to TRBD1. The germline V gene has CDR1 LNHNV and CDR2 YYDKDF (reference sequence). V dropped 2 bases and J dropped 6; count of bases not matched to a gene: 6. The CDR3 is 14 amino acids. CDR3 DNA: TGTGCCACCAGCAGAAATCAGGGGGCGGGCGAGCAGTACTTC. Protein sequence: CATSRNQGAGEQYF.

This clone occurred a few times. The gene calls are TRBV29-1 and TRBJ1-1, with TRBD1 identical over 8 bases. There are 12 residues in the CDR3. Germline V gene lookup returns CDR1 SQVTM and CDR2 ANQGSEA. The CDR3 nucleotides read TGCGGATCCGGAGGACAGGGAGTTGAAGCTTTCTTT. This codes for CGSGGQGVEAFF. The whole variable domain, filled in from reference TRBV29-1 and TRBJ1-1, reads SAVISQKPSRDICQRGTSLTIQCQVDSQVTMMFWYRQQPGQSLTLIATANQGSEATYESGFVIDKFPISRPNLTFSTLTVSNMSPEDSSIYLCGSGGQGVEAFFGQGTRLTVV.

The chain combines TRBV6-5 with TRBJ1-2; possibly TRBD1 for D (5 bases). V lost 3 bases, J lost 8 bases, and 10 bases lay in between. The V gene's germline CDR1 is MNHEY and CDR2 SVGAGI. There are 12 residues in the CDR3. CDR3 nucleotides: TGTGCCAGCAGTTATGACAGCTTAGGCTACACCTTC. Its translation is CASSYDSLGYTF.

The chain links TRBV27 to TRBJ2-7, with TRBD2 identical over 9 bases. The V and J ends lost 5 bases and 3 bases, in that order; junction bases with no gene match: 8. Germline V gene data show CDR1 as MNHEY and CDR2 as SMNVEV (reference sequence). The CDR3 is 15 amino acids. CDR3 sequence (DNA): TGTGCCAGCAGTCCACGGACTAGCGCTCACTACGAGCAGTACTTC. Its protein product is CASSPRTSAHYEQYF.

This chain joins TRBV11-2 and TRBJ1-1; 9 positions match TRBD1. The V segment lost 5 bases and the J segment 1 base; nucleotides outside the gene matches: 8. Germline V gene sequence: CDR1 SGHAT, CDR2 FQNNGV. This CDR3 has 16 amino acids. CDR3 DNA sequence: TGTGCCAGCAGCCAACAGGGGGCGTTAGGGAACACTGAAGCTTTCTTT. Its protein product is CASSQQGALGNTEAFF. The whole variable domain, filled in from reference TRBV11-2 and TRBJ1-1, reads EAGVAQSPRYKIIEKRQSVAFWCNPISGHATLYWYQQILGQGPKLLIQFQNNGVVDDSQLPKDRFSAERLKGVDSTLKIQPAKLEDSAVYLCASSQQGALGNTEAFFGQGTRLTVV.

This clone showed up just a few times. The gene calls are TRBV10-1 and TRBJ2-1; the D gene is possibly TRBD1 (5 bases). There are 16 residues in the CDR3. V shed 10 bases and J shed 2 bases, with 21 bases lying between them. Germline V gene sequence: CDR1 WNHNN, CDR2 SYGVQD (reference sequence). CDR3 sequence (DNA): TGCGCCACCCTCAGCACTATACAGGCAGCCTACAATGAGCAGTTCTTC. It encodes CATLSTIQAAYNEQFF.

The gene calls are TRBV6-5 and TRBJ2-2; no clear D gene. V shed 6 bases and J shed 6 bases, with 8 bases lying between them. The germline gives CDR1 MNHEY, CDR2 SVGAGI. The CDR3 loop spans 12 amino acids. The DNA for the CDR3 is TGTGCCAGCAGATTCCAGGCCGGGGAGCTGTTTTTT. Protein: CASRFQAGELFF.

The chain uses TRBV28 and TRBJ2-1, with TRBD2 identical over 10 bases. The CDR3 covers 15 residues. After removal of 4 bases from V and 4 bases from J, the junction contained 4 bases not matched to a gene. CDR1 is MDHEN, CDR2 SYDVKM, per germline. The CDR3: CASSSLAGGYNEQFF. The CDR3 coding sequence is TGTGCCAGCAGTTCCTTAGCGGGGGGATACAATGAGCAGTTCTTC.

Only a few counts were recorded for this clone. V is TRBV5-8 and J is TRBJ2-3; D is unresolved. Trimming took off 4 bases at V and 0 bases at J, with 21 bases between the two ends. CDR3 length equals 18 residues. Germline values: CDR1 SGHTS, CDR2 YDEGEE. The CDR3 DNA reads as TGTGCCAGCAGCCAACTTCTCACTGGGCCCATAAGCACAGATACGCAGTATTTT. Its translation: CASSQLLTGPISTDTQYF. Complete variable domain (other parts from reference TRBV5-8 and TRBJ2-3): EAGVTQSPTHLIKTRGQQATLRCSPISGHTSVYWYQQALGLGLQFLLWYDEGEERNRGNFPPRFSGRQFPNYSSELNVNALELEDSALYLCASSQLLTGPISTDTQYFGPGTRLTVL.

A few counts support this clone. The V call is TRBV9, the J call TRBJ2-5, with 11 bases lining up with TRBD2. This CDR3 has 16 residues. With V trimmed by 2 bases and J by 4 bases, 7 bases remained unmatched. Germline V gene sequence: CDR1 SGDLS, CDR2 YYNGEE. CDR3 nucleotides: TGTGCCAGCAGCGTTGCTTCTAGCGGGGGGCGAGAGACCCAGTACTTC. It is translated as CASSVASSGGRETQYF.

This clone was counted only a few times. The V gene is TRBV7-2, the J gene TRBJ1-5; no clear D gene. The CDR3 runs to 14 residues. Germline V gene data show CDR1 as SGHTA and CDR2 as FQGNSA. V lost 2 bases, J lost 4 bases, and 9 bases lay in between. The CDR3 DNA reads as TGTGCCAGCAGCTTAATTCAACAAAATCAGCCCCAGCATTTT. Translation gives CASSLIQQNQPQHF.

This clone was observed a handful of times. The V call is TRBV30, the J call TRBJ1-5; no reliable D call. Germline values: CDR1 GTSNPN, CDR2 SVGIG (reference sequence). V lost 3 bases and J lost 7, with 13 bases in between. CDR3 length equals 13 residues. Here the CDR3 reads CAWSDRSGQPQHF. The CDR3 nucleotides read TGTGCCTGGAGCGACCGGTCCGGGCAGCCCCAGCATTTT.